The 23 T cell receptor beta chains given below trace back to one sample, sequenced in a study of T cells after yellow fever vaccination. Using its own MiXCR run on the 5' RACE reads, TCRdb lists one record per CDR3 protein. The sample records around 340,000 distinct CDR3 sequences, roughly 9.4% being singletons. The sequencing used PBMCs, collected on the day of the first yellow fever vaccination. These receptors all come from a man between 18 and 35 years old who received the YFV17D yellow fever vaccine.

This chain connects TRBV6-6 to TRBJ1-1; 8 bases are a match to TRBD1. Germline CDR1 MNHNY, CDR2 SVGAGI (reference sequence). V lost 6 bases, J lost 7 bases, and 7 bases stayed unmatched. The CDR3 length is 13 residues. The CDR3 reads CASSRGPGREAFF. The CDR3 DNA is TGTGCCAGCAGCAGGGGGCCTGGGCGTGAAGCTTTCTTT.

V gene TRBV24-1 combines with J gene TRBJ2-3; the D is unclear. Germline V gene sequence: CDR1 KGHDR, CDR2 SFDVKD. V lost 3 bases and J 1 base, leaving 19 bases between the germline ends. This CDR3 has 18 residues. This chain's CDR3 is CATSDQTTAAFGTDTQYF. The DNA of the CDR3 is TGTGCCACCAGTGATCAAACGACCGCCGCGTTCGGCACAGATACGCAGTATTTT.

This clonotype was seen a handful of times. This chain joins TRBV5-1 and TRBJ1-1; no definite D call. Germline assignment: CDR1 SGHRS and CDR2 YFSETQ. Trimming stripped 3 bases from V and 0 bases from J, with 9 bases between. The CDR3 loop spans 14 amino acids. The CDR3 coding sequence is TGCGCCAGCAGCTGGGGATCAATGAACACTGAAGCTTTCTTT. The encoded protein is CASSWGSMNTEAFF.

J is TRBJ1-2 and V is TRBV20-1; no reliable D call. Trimming removed 1 base at V and 5 bases at J, with 11 bases between. Germline assignment: CDR1 DFQATT and CDR2 SNEGSKA (reference sequence). The CDR3 consists of 13 residues. CDR3 DNA: TGCAGTGCTAGAGGGACTGTTTCATATGGCTACACCTTC. It encodes CSARGTVSYGYTF.

This clonotype showed up just a few times. The rearrangement links TRBV4-1 to TRBJ2-2, with D possibly TRBD1 on 5 matching bases. Trimming took off 3 bases at V and 4 bases at J, with 15 bases between the two ends. The CDR3 has 16 amino acids. Germline V gene sequence: CDR1 MGHRA, CDR2 YSYEKL. The CDR3 DNA sequence: TGCGCCAGCAGCCATAGGGCTACAGGACCCACCGGGGAGCTGTTTTTT. Residues: CASSHRATGPTGELFF.

This clonotype was counted at least ten times. The V and J genes are TRBV29-1 and TRBJ2-1; D may be TRBD1 (5 bases). Trimming shortened V by 3 bases and J by 5 bases, and 5 bases separated the two germline ends. The CDR3 loop spans 11 amino acids. Germline V gene lookup returns CDR1 SQVTM and CDR2 ANQGSEA. The CDR3 DNA follows: TGCAGCGTTGACAGGGACAATGAGCAGTTCTTC. This gives the protein CSVDRDNEQFF.

The table lists this clonotype with many counts. The chain is built from TRBV10-1 and TRBJ2-1; D call uncertain. This CDR3 has 11 amino acids. The ends were cut back, 3 bases at V and 8 bases at J, with 5 bases in the middle. Germline V gene sequence: CDR1 WNHNN, CDR2 SYGVQD (reference sequence). The CDR3 nucleotides are TGCGCCAGCAGTGACGGGTATGAGCAGTTCTTC. Its protein product is CASSDGYEQFF.

The rearrangement joins TRBV7-2 to TRBJ1-4; perhaps TRBD1 as D (5 bases). Germline CDR1 is SGHTA and CDR2 is FQGNSA. Between the trimmed V and J ends, which lost 4 bases and 7 bases, there was a span of 19 bases. The CDR3 contains 16 residues. The CDR3 region has the DNA TGTGCCAGCAGCTCCTTCCCCCGGGGCCGGGGTGAAAAACTGTTTTTT. Its translation: CASSSFPRGRGEKLFF.

In its sample, this clonotype was seen a few times. This sequence joins TRBV7-9 and TRBJ2-7; D is undetermined. In germline, CDR1 is SEHNR, CDR2 FQNEAQ (reference sequence). This CDR3 region has 13 residues. With 5 bases removed from V and 5 bases from J, the gap between germline ends came to 13 bases. The CDR3 DNA reads TGTGCCAGCAGCCCCGACCGATCCCACGAGCAGTACTTC. Protein sequence: CASSPDRSHEQYF.

The chain couples TRBV4-1 to TRBJ1-4; D gene ambiguous. Trimming shortened V by 5 bases and J by 1 base, and 14 bases separated the two germline ends. CDR3 length: 16 residues. The germline V gene has CDR1 MGHRA and CDR2 YSYEKL. The CDR3 sequence: CASSTRGRETNEKLFF. CDR3 coding DNA: TGCGCCAGCAGCACGAGAGGGCGGGAAACTAATGAAAAACTGTTTTTT.

The chain couples TRBV6-1 to TRBJ1-5; a weak D match, TRBD1 (5 bases). Germline V gene sequence: CDR1 MNHNS, CDR2 SASEGT. There are 16 residues in the CDR3. Trimming shortened V by 0 bases and J by 7 bases, and 16 bases separated the two germline ends. CDR3 protein: CASSEAQGPSVQPQHF. CDR3 nucleotide sequence: TGTGCCAGCAGTGAAGCCCAGGGACCCTCCGTACAGCCCCAGCATTTT.

This clonotype has a handful of counts. The genes are TRBV4-2 and TRBJ1-2; 7 nucleotides agree with TRBD1. Germline CDR1 LGHNA, CDR2 YNFKEQ. With 0 bases clipped from V and 4 bases from J, the junction kept 8 bases outside the gene matches. The CDR3 loop spans 16 amino acids. CDR3 sequence: CASSQDFAGGGYGYTF. DNA of the CDR3: TGTGCCAGCAGCCAAGATTTTGCAGGGGGGGGCTATGGCTACACCTTC.

The chain links TRBV12-3 or TRBV12-4 to TRBJ1-2, with TRBD1 matching 7 bases. The CDR3 has 13 residues. Trimming took 4 bases from V and 4 from J; bases not matched to a gene: 3. This chain's CDR3 is CASSSRQGYGYTF. CDR3 nucleotide sequence: TGTGCCAGCAGTTCCAGACAGGGCTATGGCTACACCTTC.

V and J are TRBV20-1 and TRBJ2-1; 7 bases fit TRBD2. The CDR3 loop spans 14 amino acids. CDR1 and CDR2 (germline): DFQATT, SNEGSKA (reference sequence). Losses at the gene ends were 2 bases for V and 8 bases for J; bases not matched to a gene: 9. The chain's CDR3 is CSARPPGGIHEQFF. In nucleotides, the CDR3 is TGCAGTGCTAGACCCCCCGGGGGGATCCATGAGCAGTTCTTC.

This clonotype was seen only a few times. The CDR3: CASRSRDSYSYEQYF. In nucleotides, the CDR3 is TGTGCCAGTAGGAGCCGGGACAGCTACTCCTACGAGCAGTACTTC. The chain employs TRBV19 and TRBJ2-7; 7 nucleotides agree with TRBD1. Losses at the gene ends were 6 bases for V and 0 bases for J; bases not matched to a gene: 8. Germline V gives CDR1 LNHDA, CDR2 SQIVND (reference sequence). The length of the CDR3 is 15 residues.

This clonotype occurred a few times. The gene calls are TRBV25-1 and TRBJ2-5, with D hard to call. The CDR3 totals 13 residues. Per germline, CDR1 MGHDK and CDR2 SYGVNS. The germline V and J ends were trimmed by 2 bases and 0 bases, with 4 bases remaining between them. The DNA for the CDR3 is TGTGCCAGCAGTGAAGGATACCAAGAGACCCAGTACTTC. Encoded protein: CASSEGYQETQYF.

The chain uses TRBV4-2 and TRBJ1-5; the D is unclear. The V end was cut by 4 bases, the J end by 4 bases, with 11 bases between. Germline lookup yields CDR1 LGHNA and CDR2 YNFKEQ. This CDR3 has 14 residues. CDR3 nucleotides: TGTGCCAGCAGCCCCGTTGGAGAGAATCAGCCCCAGCATTTT. Translating it yields CASSPVGENQPQHF.

The chain joins TRBV20-1 to TRBJ2-1; 9 bases align to TRBD2. This CDR3 region has 15 residues. Looked up from germline, CDR1 is DFQATT and CDR2 is SNEGSKA (reference sequence). The junction had 5 bases not matched to a gene; V was cut back by 5 bases and J by 0 bases. CDR3 region: CSAASGTSSYNEQFF. For the CDR3, the DNA is TGCAGTGCTGCTAGCGGGACGAGCTCCTACAATGAGCAGTTCTTC.

The chain joins TRBV25-1 to TRBJ2-6; D gene ambiguous. Trimming pared 5 bases from V and 0 bases from J, leaving 8 bases between. Per the germline V gene, CDR1 is MGHDK and CDR2 is SYGVNS. The CDR3 is made up of 15 amino acids. The CDR3, as DNA: TGTGCCAGCAGTAACGGTGGCTCTGGGGCCAACGTCCTGACTTTC. It encodes CASSNGGSGANVLTF.

This clonotype was observed many times. The CDR3 protein is CASSLDGLSGNTIYF. The CDR3 bases are TGTGCCAGCTCACTTGACGGACTCTCTGGAAACACCATATATTTT. The chain employs TRBV18 and TRBJ1-3; no clear D. CDR3 size: 15 residues. The ends were cut back, 4 bases at V and 0 bases at J, with 10 bases in the middle. CDR1 is KGHSH, CDR2 LQKENI, per germline.

DNA for the CDR3: TGCAGTGCGCAGGCACCGGACAGCTCCTACGAGCAGTACGTC. Translated, it gives CSAQAPDSSYEQYV. This chain joins TRBV20-1 and TRBJ2-7, with D perhaps TRBD1 (6 bases). There are 14 residues in the CDR3. V dropped 6 bases and J dropped 0 bases, with 15 bases sitting between them. The germline CDR1 and CDR2 sequences are DFQATT and SNEGSKA (reference sequence).

This clonotype occurred many times. This chain links TRBV21-1 with TRBJ1-5; the D segment call TRBD1 is taken from the table without a DNA check. TRBV21-1 is a recognized pseudogene. The CDR3 spans 15 residues. The CDR3 region is CANGRQGLSNQPQHF. The DNA of the CDR3 is TGTGCCAACGGGAGACAGGGCTTAAGCAATCAGCCCCAGCATTTT.

This clonotype was recorded at least ten times. The chain recombines TRBV28 with TRBJ1-1; D is perhaps TRBD1 (5 bases). Trimming stripped 5 bases from V and 11 bases from J, with 15 bases between. The CDR3 loop spans 12 amino acids. Germline CDR1 is MDHEN and CDR2 is SYDVKM. The CDR3 region is CASSISSGHAFF. The CDR3 coding sequence is TGTGCCAGCAGTATAAGTTCAGGGCATGCTTTCTTT.